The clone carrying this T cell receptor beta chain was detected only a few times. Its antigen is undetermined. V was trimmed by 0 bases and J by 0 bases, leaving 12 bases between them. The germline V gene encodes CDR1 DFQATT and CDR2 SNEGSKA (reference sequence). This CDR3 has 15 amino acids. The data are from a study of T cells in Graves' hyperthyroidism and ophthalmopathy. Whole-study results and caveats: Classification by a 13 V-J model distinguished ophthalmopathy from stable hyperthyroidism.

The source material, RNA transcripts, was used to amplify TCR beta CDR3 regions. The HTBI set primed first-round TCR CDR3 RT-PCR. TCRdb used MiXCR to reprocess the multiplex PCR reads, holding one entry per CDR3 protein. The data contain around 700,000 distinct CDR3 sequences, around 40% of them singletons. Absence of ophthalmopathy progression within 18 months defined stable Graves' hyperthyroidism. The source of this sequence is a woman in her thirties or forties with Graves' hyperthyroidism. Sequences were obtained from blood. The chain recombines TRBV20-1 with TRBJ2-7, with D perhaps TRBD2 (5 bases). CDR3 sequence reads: CSARDLLAGSYEQYF. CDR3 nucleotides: TGCAGTGCTAGAGATTTGTTGGCGGGCTCCTACGAGCAGTACTTC.